Included here is one TCR beta chain sequence, with context. The antigen remains undetermined. A multiplex PCR was run with 60 Vbeta primers and 13 Jbeta primers. Assay: immunoSEQ multiplex PCR; the TCRdb copy retains only in-frame clones and omits some. The table has some 150,000 clones, under 80% seen once; the top ten hold 2.5% to 3%. The record originates from a study of cytomegalovirus exposure and HLA in healthy donors. Study results and caveats: A missense DCLRE1C variant was associated with V- and J-gene trimming of TCR beta chains in a later analysis, and an independent cohort replicated the association.

Germline assignment: CDR1 SGHVS and CDR2 FQNEAQ. V was trimmed by 3 bases and J by 3 bases, leaving 9 bases between them. The CDR3 covers 14 residues. The chain joins TRBV7-8 to TRBJ1-5; the D gene is possibly TRBD1 (5 bases). This TCR derives from a man aged 35-49 years in good health and CMV-seronegative. Sequencing was carried out using PBMCs. The DNA of the CDR3 is TGTGCCAGCAGCTTGGGGCAGTTCAATCAGCCCCAGCATTTT. Translating it yields CASSLGQFNQPQHF.